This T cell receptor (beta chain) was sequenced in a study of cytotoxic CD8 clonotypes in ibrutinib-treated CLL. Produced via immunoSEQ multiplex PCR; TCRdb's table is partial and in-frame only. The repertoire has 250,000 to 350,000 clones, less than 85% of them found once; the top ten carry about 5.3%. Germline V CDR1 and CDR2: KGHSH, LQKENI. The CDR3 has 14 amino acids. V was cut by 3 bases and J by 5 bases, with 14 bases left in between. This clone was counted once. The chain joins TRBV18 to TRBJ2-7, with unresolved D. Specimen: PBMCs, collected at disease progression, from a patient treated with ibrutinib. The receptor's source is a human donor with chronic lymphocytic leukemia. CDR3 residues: CASSPLIAPDEQYF. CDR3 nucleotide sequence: TGTGCCAGCTCACCTTTGATTGCCCCCGACGAGCAGTACTTC.